Each of the 15 T cell receptor beta chains below was sequenced from the same sample in a study of T cells in women clearing cervical HPV infection. This table comes from immunoSEQ multiplex PCR, and its TCRdb copy is limited to in-frame clones, with some not included. In total, the table holds 9,200 or so clones. The material sequenced was blood buffy coat. These receptors were collected from a woman aged 18 to 75 with a cervical HPV16 infection that either progressed to CIN3+ or cleared (not recorded which).

CDR3 bases read: TGTGCCAGCAGCCAACTTCCCTTGGTCTACGAG. This encodes CASSQLPLVYE. From start to end, the CDR3 is CASSQLPLVYEQYF. This sequence joins TRBV27 and TRBJ2-7; D remains unclear. The read ends 3 residues shy of where the CDR3 ends; the end is completed using the germline J gene. Trimming removed 6 bases at V and 3 bases at J, with 15 bases between. Germline V gives CDR1 MNHEY, CDR2 SMNVEV (reference sequence). This CDR3 spans 14 amino acids.

A note on this clone: The missing CDR3 end, 3 residues past where the read stops, is filled in from the germline J gene. This chain links TRBV13 with TRBJ1-1, with TRBD1 matching 9 bases. Trimming took 5 bases from V and 3 from J; bases not matched to a gene: 16. This CDR3 is 18 amino acids long. CDR1 is PRHDT and CDR2 is FYEKMQ in the germline V gene (reference sequence). The part of the CDR3 DNA that was read is TGTGCCAGCAGCGCCTACACGGGGACAGGGAAGAAGGACACTGAA. Translation gives CASSAYTGTGKKDTE. The full-length CDR3 reads as CASSAYTGTGKKDTEAFF.

In regard to this clone: The CDR3 end is not reached by the read, which stops 3 residues before it; the germline J gene fills it in. J is TRBJ2-3 and V is TRBV6-4; TRBD2 might be the D (6 bases). Germline CDR1 and CDR2: MRHNA and SNTAGT. The CDR3 length is 15 residues. Trimming stripped 4 bases from V and 3 bases from J, with 14 bases between. CDR3 DNA, as far as it was read: TGTGCCAGCAGTGCATTAGCGGATGGAACAGATACG. It translates to CASSALADGTDT. The whole CDR3 is CASSALADGTDTQYF.

The DNA read from the CDR3 is TGTGCCAGCAGCGTAGATGGCGGGAGCTCCTACAATGAG. This sequence encodes CASSVDGGSSYNE. The whole CDR3 sequence reads CASSVDGGSSYNEQFF. The J gene is TRBJ2-1, the V gene TRBV9, with 7 bases matching TRBD2. The read terminates 3 residues ahead of where the CDR3 ends, so the germline J gene completes it. In germline, CDR1 is SGDLS, CDR2 YYNGEE. V was clipped by 0 bases and J by 0 bases; unmatched bases: 3. The CDR3 contains 16 residues.

On this clone itself: The read ends 3 residues early relative to the CDR3; the germline J gene fills the gap. The V and J genes are TRBV11-1 and TRBJ2-4; tentative D call: TRBD1 (6 bases). CDR1 is SGHAT and CDR2 is FQDESV in the germline V gene (reference sequence). CDR3 size: 15 residues. CDR3 bases read: TGTGCCAGCAGTACACGGACAGTGGGAAGAGAGACT. Its protein is CASSTRTVGRET. The complete CDR3 sequence is CASSTRTVGRETQYF.

About this clone itself: The CDR3 end lies 3 residues beyond the end of the read and is filled in from the germline J gene. The rearrangement links TRBV6-1 to TRBJ1-1; no clear D. V was shortened by 4 bases and J by 1 base, with 7 bases between the two germline ends. The CDR3 is 13 residues long. The germline V gene has CDR1 MNHNS and CDR2 SASEGT. The CDR3 DNA, read in part, is TGTGCCAGCAGTGGTGGCAGGAACACTGAA. It encodes CASSGGRNTE. The complete CDR3 sequence is CASSGGRNTEAFF.

For this clone: The read finishes 3 residues shy of the CDR3 end, and the germline J gene is used to complete it. V is TRBV5-1 and J is TRBJ2-5; 8 bases line up with TRBD1. CDR1 SGHRS and CDR2 YFSETQ come from the germline V gene. Trimming cost V 4 bases and J 5 bases; bases outside gene matches: 10. CDR3 size: 15 residues. The sequenced CDR3 bases are TGCGCCAGCAGCGTTTCAGGGGGCGGAGGGGAGACC. Protein sequence: CASSVSGGGGET. The full-length CDR3 reads as CASSVSGGGGETQYF. Full variable domain (rest looked up from reference TRBV5-1 and TRBJ2-5): KAGVTQTPRYLIKTRGQQVTLSCSPISGHRSVSWYQQTPGQGLQFLFEYFSETQRNKGNFPGRFSGRQFSNSRSEMNVSTLELGDSALYLCASSVSGGGGETQYFGPGTRLLVL.

Details on this clone: The missing CDR3 end, 3 residues past where the read stops, is filled in from the germline J gene. The chain links TRBV7-2 to TRBJ1-2, with D uncertain. CDR1 and CDR2 (germline): SGHTA, FQGNSA. The CDR3 loop spans 14 amino acids. This chain's CDR3 is CASSLAVTSYDYTF. Incomplete CDR3 DNA: TGTGCCAGCAGCTTAGCGGTCACCTCCTACGAC.

Worth noting for this clone: The CDR3 end lies 3 residues beyond the end of the read and is filled in from the germline J gene. This sequence joins TRBV6-1 and TRBJ2-3; 7 nucleotides agree with TRBD2. CDR1 is MNHNS and CDR2 is SASEGT in the germline V gene. There are 15 residues in the CDR3. The CDR3 loop reads CASSGGEGRGVTQYF. Partial CDR3 DNA: TGTGCCAGCAGTGGAGGGGAGGGGCGTGGGGTGACG.

Comment on this clone: The DNA ends 3 residues before the CDR3 does, and the rest of the CDR3 is filled in from the germline J gene. The chain uses TRBV2 and TRBJ1-1; D uncertain. The V gene lost 4 bases and the J gene lost 4 bases, with 4 bases spanning the gap. Germline CDR1 and CDR2: SNHLY and FYNNEI. The CDR3 length is 11 residues. CDR3 protein: CASSAVTEAFF. CDR3 bases read: TGTGCCAGCAGTGCGGTCACTGAA.

Concerning this clone: The read falls 3 residues short of the CDR3 end, and the missing part is taken from the germline J gene. The rearrangement joins TRBV6-1 to TRBJ2-1, with D tentatively TRBD2 (5 bases). The CDR3 loop spans 15 amino acids. V was shortened by 3 bases and J by 5 bases, with 14 bases between the two germline ends. CDR1 is MNHNS and CDR2 is SASEGT in the germline V gene. CDR3 amino acids: CASSDPRGRHNEQFF. The CDR3 bases that were read are TGTGCCAGCAGTGACCCCCGGGGAAGGCACAATGAG.

Of note for this clone: The read halts 3 residues ahead of the CDR3 end, with the missing end drawn from the germline J gene. J is TRBJ1-2 and V is TRBV18; tentatively, D is TRBD1 (5 bases). Germline assignment: CDR1 KGHSH and CDR2 LQKENI. V gave up 2 bases and J gave up 3 bases, with 13 bases separating them. The CDR3 is made up of 15 amino acids. CDR3 bases read: TGTGCCAGCTCACCAGAACAGGTTGCCTACTATGGC. Protein product: CASSPEQVAYYG. The full CDR3 reads CASSPEQVAYYGYTF.

A note on this clone: The read stops 3 residues short of the end of the CDR3; the missing end is completed from the germline J gene. This chain joins TRBV18 and TRBJ1-1; 8 bases agree with TRBD1. Germline CDR1 is KGHSH and CDR2 is LQKENI. V lost 6 bases, J lost 1 base, and 4 bases stayed unmatched. The CDR3 length is 14 residues. Incomplete CDR3 DNA: TGTGCCAGCTCCCCGGACAGGGCGAACACTGAA. This translates into CASSPDRANTE. The full CDR3 protein is CASSPDRANTEAFF.

Remarks on this clone: The read finishes 3 residues shy of the CDR3 end, and the germline J gene is used to complete it. The chain has TRBV2 and TRBJ2-3; TRBD1 is a possible D gene (7 bases). The CDR3 extends over 15 amino acids. V lost 9 bases and J 5 bases, leaving 21 bases between the germline ends. Germline loops: CDR1 SNHLY, CDR2 FYNNEI. CDR3 DNA, as far as it was read: TGTGCCAGTCTACCGAGGGGGCGGGGAAAAGATACG. This sequence encodes CASLPRGRGKDT. The entire CDR3 protein is CASLPRGRGKDTQYF.

In the case of this clone: The DNA ends 3 residues before the CDR3 does, and the rest of the CDR3 is filled in from the germline J gene. The rearrangement joins TRBV20-1 to TRBJ2-7; 10 bases map to TRBD2. Germline CDR1 is DFQATT and CDR2 is SNEGSKA (reference sequence). Trimming at V came to 2 bases and at J to 2 bases, leaving 9 bases not matched to a gene. The CDR3 is 16 residues long. Here the CDR3 reads CSARPQGSGGAYEQYF. The CDR3 DNA, read in part, is TGCAGTGCTAGACCCCAAGGGAGCGGGGGGGCCTACGAG.